The text below deals with one T cell receptor beta chain. The antigen is undetermined. This sample was included in a study of shared clonotypes between healthy human individuals. Study observations and caveats: In this cohort, only blood was sampled, and tissue repertoires likely differ. The genetic and exposure-history diversity represented was limited by few donors.

Germline lookup yields CDR1 SQVTM and CDR2 ANQGSEA. This CDR3 has 13 residues. V was trimmed by 4 bases and J by 2 bases, leaving 10 bases between them. Every subset had its genomic DNA shared out evenly among several immunoSEQ plates. The authors' processing: Filtering differed for immunoSEQ, which gave only junction sequences without quality scores. Measured with immunoSEQ multiplex PCR; TCRdb has only the in-frame clones, and not every one. The V and J calls and clone size are taken from that table; D and trimming were inferred from the DNA. The repertoire holds some 790,000 clones, 72% seen once, with more than 1.5% in the top ten.

The sequenced sample was memory CD4+ T cells sorted from blood. Stated subset: CD45RA-negative fraction. The TCR originated in a young woman in good health. The chain recombines TRBV29-1 with TRBJ2-3; possible D gene TRBD2, 6 bases. The DNA for the CDR3 is TGCAGCGTTGGGGTGGACTACACAGATACGCAGTATTTT. It encodes CSVGVDYTDTQYF.